Sequencing of this T cell receptor beta chain was carried out in a study of cytomegalovirus exposure and HLA in healthy donors. Across the study: The roughly 110 validation repertoires were reported in a later analysis to have been generated on the same platform as the approximately 700 first-cohort repertoires.

Study-level findings and limits: Some public TCRs appeared in many individuals, while most sequences were rare. Through in vitro validation, three CMV-associated chains were shown to be specific for CMV antigens. In the 95 to 150 validation repertoires, around 95% of cluster scores exceeded 0, per a later analysis.

This table comes from immunoSEQ multiplex PCR, and its TCRdb copy is limited to in-frame clones, with some not included. The top ten hold roughly 0.83% of the sample, which has hundreds of thousands of clones, 86% seen once. This clone was seen a handful of times. Its cognate antigen is unknown. Trimming cost V 2 bases and J 1 base, with 5 bases left between them. This CDR3 spans 13 amino acids. CDR1 is MNHNY and CDR2 is SVGAGI in the germline V gene (reference sequence). The sequence came from a woman under 30 in good health and CMV-seronegative. Sequencing was carried out using PBMCs. This chain uses TRBV6-6 with TRBJ1-1; no firm D call. CDR3 coding DNA: TGTGCCAGCAGTTACGCGGAGAACACTGAAGCTTTCTTT. This encodes CASSYAENTEAFF.